Listed below are T cell receptor beta chains from one sample, sequenced in a study of cytomegalovirus exposure and HLA in healthy donors. Some clones are missing from TCRdb's copy, which holds only in-frame ones; the method was immunoSEQ multiplex PCR. The sample consists of about 170,000 clones, about 73% of them appearing once. The source material was PBMCs. The receptors were gathered from a woman aged 45-65 years in good health and CMV-seropositive. The CDR3 runs from the conserved cysteine through the conserved F or W. The order of the fields is D gene, J gene, clone size, V gene, CDR3 DNA, CDR3 protein. D genes are given only for firm matches. Clone size is shown for a subset of rows, as once, few, many or a class of expanded clone.

D gene: TRBD2
J gene: TRBJ2-3
clone size: .
V gene: TRBV10-3
CDR3 DNA: TGTGCCATCAGTGAGTCATCCGGGGGGGGAGATACGCAGTATTTT
CDR3 protein: CAISESSGGGDTQYF

D gene: .
J gene: TRBJ2-1
clone size: .
V gene: TRBV4-1
CDR3 DNA: TGCGCCAGCAGCGCCAGACAGTCCAGCTCCTACAATGAGCAGTTCTTC
CDR3 protein: CASSARQSSSYNEQFF

D gene: .
J gene: TRBJ1-5
clone size: .
V gene: TRBV30
CDR3 DNA: TGTGCCTGGAGTGTAGGGGTGGGGGGAAATCAGCCCCAGCATTTT
CDR3 protein: CAWSVGVGGNQPQHF

D gene: .
J gene: TRBJ2-2
clone size: .
V gene: TRBV7-6
CDR3 DNA: TGTGCCAGCAGCCCTTCCCGACAGACAATAAACACCGGGGAGCTGTTTTTT
CDR3 protein: CASSPSRQTINTGELFF

D gene: TRBD2
J gene: TRBJ2-3
clone size: .
V gene: TRBV4-1
CDR3 DNA: TGCGCCAGCAGCGAGCGGGGGAGCGGCACAGATACGCAGTATTTT
CDR3 protein: CASSERGSGTDTQYF

D gene: TRBD1
J gene: TRBJ1-1
clone size: .
V gene: TRBV18
CDR3 DNA: TGTGCCAGCTCACCACTTCAGGGGGCGACTACTAAGGAAGCTTTCTTT
CDR3 protein: CASSPLQGATTKEAFF

D gene: TRBD1
J gene: TRBJ1-1
clone size: .
V gene: TRBV18
CDR3 DNA: TGTGCCAGCTCTTGGACAGGGGTGGTCACTGAAGCTTTCTTT
CDR3 protein: CASSWTGVVTEAFF

D gene: .
J gene: TRBJ1-3
clone size: .
V gene: TRBV5-6
CDR3 DNA: TGTGCCAGCAGCCGGGGCTGGGGGCAGCTCTCTGGAAACACCATATATTTT
CDR3 protein: CASSRGWGQLSGNTIYF

D gene: .
J gene: TRBJ1-1
clone size: .
V gene: TRBV19
CDR3 DNA: TGTGCCAGTAGTATGGGGGAGGGTGACAACACTGAAGCTTTCTTT
CDR3 protein: CASSMGEGDNTEAFF

D gene: TRBD1
J gene: TRBJ2-7
clone size: .
V gene: TRBV4-2
CDR3 DNA: TGTGCCAGCAGCCAAGGGACAGGGAGGAACGAGCAGTACTTC
CDR3 protein: CASSQGTGRNEQYF

D gene: .
J gene: TRBJ1-3
clone size: .
V gene: TRBV19
CDR3 DNA: TGTGCCAGTAGTATCGACCGGGATTCAAGAAACACCATATATTTT
CDR3 protein: CASSIDRDSRNTIYF

D gene: .
J gene: TRBJ2-7
clone size: .
V gene: TRBV5-1
CDR3 DNA: TGCGCCAGCAGCTTGGCGGAGTCCCTCTCCTACGAGCAGTACTTC
CDR3 protein: CASSLAESLSYEQYF

D gene: .
J gene: TRBJ1-4
clone size: .
V gene: TRBV4-1
CDR3 DNA: TGCGCCAGCAGCCATAGGAGGGTAACTAATGAAAAACTGTTTTTT
CDR3 protein: CASSHRRVTNEKLFF

D gene: .
J gene: TRBJ2-2
clone size: .
V gene: TRBV27
CDR3 DNA: TGTGCCAGCAGTTTCCGCAGGGGAGGGGACACCGGGGAGCTGTTTTTT
CDR3 protein: CASSFRRGGDTGELFF

D gene: TRBD1
J gene: TRBJ1-2
clone size: .
V gene: TRBV5-1
CDR3 DNA: TGCGCCAGCAGCCCGACCGGACAGGGTGGTGGCTACACCTTC
CDR3 protein: CASSPTGQGGGYTF

D gene: .
J gene: TRBJ1-1
clone size: once
V gene: TRBV10-2
CDR3 DNA: TGCGCCAGCAGTGAGTCCCAGGTAACTGAAGCTTTCTTT
CDR3 protein: CASSESQVTEAFF

D gene: .
J gene: TRBJ2-7
clone size: .
V gene: TRBV23-1
CDR3 DNA: TGCGCCAGGCAGGACAGTTCCTACGAGCAGTACTTC
CDR3 protein: CARQDSSYEQYF

D gene: TRBD2
J gene: TRBJ2-5
clone size: .
V gene: TRBV7-9
CDR3 DNA: TGTGCCAGCAGCCTTAGCGGGGGTGGTCAAGAGACCCAGTACTTC
CDR3 protein: CASSLSGGGQETQYF

D gene: TRBD1
J gene: TRBJ1-5
clone size: .
V gene: TRBV7-9
CDR3 DNA: TGTGCCAGCAGCCCCGGGACAGGGGTTCAGCCCCAGCATTTT
CDR3 protein: CASSPGTGVQPQHF

D gene: .
J gene: TRBJ2-3
clone size: few
V gene: TRBV27
CDR3 DNA: TGTGCCAGCAGTTTCCACCTCGGCGGGGCCTCGGGGGATACGCAGTATTTT
CDR3 protein: CASSFHLGGASGDTQYF

D gene: TRBD1
J gene: TRBJ1-5
clone size: few
V gene: TRBV7-9
CDR3 DNA: TGTGCCAGCAGCTTAGAAGGACAGGGTAATCAGCCCCAGCATTTT
CDR3 protein: CASSLEGQGNQPQHF

D gene: TRBD1
J gene: TRBJ1-2
clone size: .
V gene: TRBV5-6
CDR3 DNA: TGTGCCAGCAACCGGCAGGGGGACGGAGGCTACACCTTC
CDR3 protein: CASNRQGDGGYTF

D gene: TRBD1
J gene: TRBJ1-6
clone size: .
V gene: TRBV5-5
CDR3 DNA: TGTGCCAGCAGCTTCCTCAGGGGGACGGATTCACCCCTCCACTTT
CDR3 protein: CASSFLRGTDSPLHF

D gene: TRBD1
J gene: TRBJ2-5
clone size: .
V gene: TRBV6-5
CDR3 DNA: TGTGCCAGCAGTTCGACAGGGGTTAAAGAGACCCAGTACTTC
CDR3 protein: CASSSTGVKETQYF

D gene: TRBD1
J gene: TRBJ2-1
clone size: .
V gene: TRBV19
CDR3 DNA: TGTGCCAGTAGTATTTCACAGGGGGTATACAATGAGCAGTTCTTC
CDR3 protein: CASSISQGVYNEQFF

D gene: .
J gene: TRBJ2-5
clone size: .
V gene: TRBV15
CDR3 DNA: TGTGCCACCAGCAGGGAGTCGACTACGGACCAAGAGACCCAGTACTTC
CDR3 protein: CATSRESTTDQETQYF

D gene: TRBD2
J gene: TRBJ2-3
clone size: .
V gene: TRBV7-8
CDR3 DNA: TGTGCCAGCAGCTTAGACACTAGCGGGGGAGATACGCAGTATTTT
CDR3 protein: CASSLDTSGGDTQYF

D gene: .
J gene: TRBJ1-2
clone size: .
V gene: TRBV5-4
CDR3 DNA: TGTGCCAGCAGCTTGGGGGGGACGGGCCGGGAGTATGGCTACACCTTC
CDR3 protein: CASSLGGTGREYGYTF

D gene: TRBD2
J gene: TRBJ2-1
clone size: once
V gene: TRBV2
CDR3 DNA: TGTGCCAGCAGTTCCGGACTAGCGGGGGTGTCTGAGCAGTTCTTC
CDR3 protein: CASSSGLAGVSEQFF

D gene: .
J gene: TRBJ1-2
clone size: .
V gene: TRBV25-1
CDR3 DNA: TGTGCCAGCAGCGGGATGGTCGACGGGAACTATGGCTACACCTTC
CDR3 protein: CASSGMVDGNYGYTF

D gene: TRBD2
J gene: TRBJ2-7
clone size: .
V gene: TRBV11-1
CDR3 DNA: TGTGCCAGCAGCCCACGGGGGGGCGGCTCCTACGAGCAGTACTTC
CDR3 protein: CASSPRGGGSYEQYF

D gene: .
J gene: TRBJ2-7
clone size: once
V gene: TRBV19
CDR3 DNA: TGTGCCAGTAGAGGAGGGACAGCGCCCTACGAGCAGTACTTC
CDR3 protein: CASRGGTAPYEQYF

D gene: TRBD1
J gene: TRBJ2-3
clone size: .
V gene: TRBV29-1
CDR3 DNA: TGCAGCTCATCCGGGACAGGGGGAATAGATACGCAGTATTTT
CDR3 protein: CSSSGTGGIDTQYF

D gene: .
J gene: TRBJ2-1
clone size: .
V gene: TRBV5-1
CDR3 DNA: TGCGCCAGCAGCTTGGAGGGGGGGCCCTTCAATGAGCAGTTCTTC
CDR3 protein: CASSLEGGPFNEQFF

D gene: TRBD1
J gene: TRBJ1-1
clone size: .
V gene: TRBV11-2
CDR3 DNA: TGTGCCAGCAGCTCGACCGATTTACGGACAGGGATGGCCGAAACTGAAGCTTTCTTT
CDR3 protein: CASSSTDLRTGMAETEAFF